The T cell receptor beta chain described here comes from a study of blood T cell repertoires in COVID-19. The wider study: From the United States, Italy and Spain came samples of acute and convalescent COVID-19. Sample material is recorded as cDNA or gDNA derived from T cells, B-cell-depleted T cells, or PBMCs.

The CDR3 consists of 16 residues. Losses at the gene ends were 1 base for V and 5 bases for J; bases not matched to a gene: 5. From germline, CDR1 is SGHAT and CDR2 FQNNGV. Authors' methods: Reference gene primer amplification gave estimated nucleated cell counts. TCRdb's copy holds only in-frame clones and misses some; the assay was immunoSEQ multiplex PCR. Clone size and the V and J calls come from that table; the DNA yielded D and trimming. The sample holds 150,000 to 200,000 clones; 80% to 95% are singletons and the top ten take roughly 5%. This chain connects TRBV11-2 to TRBJ1-2; 12 nucleotides line up with TRBD1. The clonotype originates from a man in his thirties or forties with COVID-19, enrolled during active disease. The sample consisted of peripheral blood. The CDR3 sequence is CASSLVGTGGIYGYTF. The CDR3 DNA is TGTGCCAGCAGCTTAGTGGGGACAGGGGGCATTTATGGCTACACCTTC.